This T cell receptor (beta chain) was observed in a study of blood T cell repertoires in COVID-19. For the study at large: Samples representing acute and convalescent COVID-19 were sourced from the United States, Italy and Spain. From T cells, B-cell-depleted T cells, or PBMCs came the material, which was cDNA or gDNA.

The CDR3 runs to 12 residues. V was clipped by 6 bases and J by 4 bases, with 9 bases between them. Germline CDR1 is MDHEN and CDR2 is SYDVKM. In the source study's methods: The assay estimated nucleated cells by amplifying reference gene primers. Profiling relied on immunoSEQ multiplex PCR, and the TCRdb table lists in-frame clones only, not all of them. From that table come the V and J calls and clone size; the DNA was used to work out D and trimming. The sample has 80,000 to 95,000 clones; 81% are singletons. The sample taken for sequencing was peripheral blood. The receptor was derived from a man older than 75 with acute or convalescent COVID-19. The V and J genes are TRBV28 and TRBJ1-1; D unresolved. This chain's CDR3 is CASSPTITEAFF. CDR3 coding DNA: TGTGCCAGCAGCCCTACCATCACTGAAGCTTTCTTT.